Listed below are T cell receptor beta chains from one sample, sequenced in a study of tumor-infiltrating lymphocytes in primary liver carcinoma. Each CDR3 protein gets one entry after TCRdb re-called the multiplex PCR reads with MiXCR. Of about 200,000 distinct CDR3 sequences in the sample, approximately 65% were seen once. The specimen sequenced was peripheral blood. These receptors came from a woman aged 55-70 years with primary liver carcinoma and hepatitis B virus infection. Both conserved end residues are part of each CDR3. The D gene is left open where the match is weak. The listing skips clone size in some rows; elsewhere it reads once, few, many or a size class.

J: TRBJ1-3; size: NA; V: TRBV28; D: NA; DNA: TGTGCCAGCAGTCCCGCCACCGGGACCTTCGAGTTCGGAAACACCATATATTTT; CDR3: CASSPATGTFEFGNTIYF
J: TRBJ2-7; size: NA; V: TRBV29-1; D: NA; DNA: TGCAGCGTTGAGTTTGGGGGAGCCTACGAGCAATACTTC; CDR3: CSVEFGGAYEQYF
J: TRBJ2-1; size: NA; V: TRBV12-3/TRBV12-4; D: TRBD1; DNA: TGTGCCAGCGGTTTAGCCCAGGACAGGGGGCAGTTCTTT; CDR3: CASGLAQDRGQFF
J: TRBJ2-1; size: NA; V: TRBV5-1; D: NA; DNA: TGCGCCAGCAGCACACTCGGGAGAGGGGTCGGCAATGAGCAGTTCTTC; CDR3: CASSTLGRGVGNEQFF
J: TRBJ2-1; size: NA; V: TRBV29-1; D: NA; DNA: TGCAGCGTTAAAGGCCGGGGGGACAGGTGCTACAATGAGCAGTTCTTC; CDR3: CSVKGRGDRCYNEQFF
J: TRBJ2-7; size: NA; V: TRBV11-2; D: NA; DNA: TGTGCCAGCAGCTTTGGGGGAGCTAATTACGAGAAGTACTTC; CDR3: CASSFGGANYEKYF
J: TRBJ1-1; size: once; V: TRBV5-4; D: TRBD1; DNA: TGTGCCAGCAGCAGGGACAGTACCCCGAACACTGAAGCTTTCTTT; CDR3: CASSRDSTPNTEAFF
J: TRBJ2-1; size: NA; V: TRBV11-2; D: TRBD2; DNA: TGTGTCAGCAGCTTAGGGCGGGAGGACTACGAGCAGTTCTTC; CDR3: CVSSLGREDYEQFF
J: TRBJ2-1; size: NA; V: TRBV6-1; D: NA; DNA: TGTGCCAGCAGGGGAGCGCAGGATGGGTCCTACAATGAGCAGTTCTTC; CDR3: CASRGAQDGSYNEQFF
J: TRBJ2-7; size: NA; V: TRBV5-1; D: NA; DNA: TGCGCCTGCAGCTTGGAGAGGCCCGCCTTAAACGAGCAGTACTTC; CDR3: CACSLERPALNEQYF
J: TRBJ2-3; size: many; V: TRBV6-1; D: NA; DNA: TGTGCCAGCAGTGAAGACCCAGCCACAGATACGCAGTATTTT; CDR3: CASSEDPATDTQYF
J: TRBJ2-5; size: NA; V: TRBV6-6; D: NA; DNA: TGTGCCAGCAGTTACACGACTTACAGGACTCCCCAAGAGACCCAGTACTTC; CDR3: CASSYTTYRTPQETQYF
J: TRBJ2-2; size: NA; V: TRBV5-8; D: NA; DNA: TGTGCCAGCAGCTTGGGTTTTGTCGCCGGGGAGCAGTTTTTT; CDR3: CASSLGFVAGEQFF
J: TRBJ2-7; size: NA; V: TRBV11-2; D: NA; DNA: TGTGCCGGCAGCCGACTGACACAAGGTGAGATCTACGAGCAGTACTTC; CDR3: CAGSRLTQGEIYEQYF
J: TRBJ2-2; size: many; V: TRBV11-1; D: NA; DNA: TGTGCCAGCAGCCTACGCGGGATCACCGGGGAGCTGTTTTTT; CDR3: CASSLRGITGELFF
J: TRBJ2-3; size: many; V: TRBV28; D: NA; DNA: TGTGCCAGTACGGGATCCACAGATACGCAGTATTTT; CDR3: CASTGSTDTQYF
J: TRBJ2-6; size: NA; V: TRBV5-4; D: NA; DNA: TGTGCCGACAGCTTGGCCGGGGGACAGTACTCCTCTGGGGCCAACGTCTTGACTTTC; CDR3: CADSLAGGQYSSGANVLTF
J: TRBJ2-1; size: NA; V: TRBV7-9; D: NA; DNA: TGTGCCAGCAGCTTAGAGGTCTACCGGATAAATGAGCAGTTCTTC; CDR3: CASSLEVYRINEQFF
J: TRBJ2-3; size: NA; V: TRBV11-3; D: NA; DNA: TGTACCAGTAGCTTATCCGCGGGGTTCACAGATACGCAGTATTTT; CDR3: CTSSLSAGFTDTQYF
J: TRBJ2-3; size: NA; V: TRBV5-4; D: TRBD2; DNA: TGTGCCAGCAGCTTCCCTCGACTAGCAGAGGGCCTCGGTACGCAGTATTTT; CDR3: CASSFPRLAEGLGTQYF
J: TRBJ1-4; size: NA; V: TRBV11-3; D: NA; DNA: TGTGTCAGCAGCTTAGTCACGGAGAGTGAAAAACTGTGTTTT; CDR3: CVSSLVTESEKLCF
J: TRBJ2-3; size: few; V: TRBV5-1; D: TRBD1; DNA: TGCGCCAGCAGCTTGTCGGGACAGCCCACAGATACGCAGTATTTT; CDR3: CASSLSGQPTDTQYF
J: TRBJ2-7; size: NA; V: TRBV7-6; D: NA; DNA: TGTGCCAGCAGCTTAGGTGGGACAACCTACGAGCAGTACTTC; CDR3: CASSLGGTTYEQYF